The 24 T cell receptor beta chains listed next were all sequenced from one sample in a study of T cells in Graves' hyperthyroidism and ophthalmopathy. Amplified regions were TCR beta CDR3 sequences from RNA transcripts. Primed by the HTBI set, a first-round RT-PCR was run on the TCR CDR3. TCRdb reanalysed the multiplex PCR reads using MiXCR and keeps one entry per CDR3 protein. Altogether around 340,000 distinct CDR3 sequences are present, 18% being singletons, with the ten largest covering around 47%. Input material: blood. The source of these receptors is a woman in her 50s with Graves' hyperthyroidism.

This clonotype was observed many times. This chain joins TRBV11-2 and TRBJ2-3; TRBD1 matches at 9 bases. Germline values: CDR1 SGHAT, CDR2 FQNNGV. With 5 bases clipped from V and 3 bases from J, the junction kept 9 bases outside the gene matches. CDR3 length: 16 residues. CDR3 nucleotides: TGTGCCAGCAGCCAAGGGGGACAGGGATGGACAGATACGCAGTATTTT. Translation: CASSQGGQGWTDTQYF.

This clonotype was found a few times. The chain carries TRBV10-3 and TRBJ2-1, with 10 bases identical to TRBD2. Germline-derived CDR1 and CDR2 are ENHRY and SYGVKD. The CDR3 has 14 amino acids. V was clipped by 7 bases and J by 6 bases; unmatched bases: 6. The CDR3 loop is CAIKASGSSNEQFF. As DNA, the CDR3 is TGTGCCATCAAGGCTAGCGGGAGCTCCAATGAGCAGTTCTTC.

This clonotype was counted a few times. The chain uses TRBV6-1 and TRBJ1-2; D ambiguous. Germline V lookup: CDR1 MNHNS, CDR2 SASEGT. This CDR3 is 12 amino acids long. V lost 5 bases and J 3 bases, leaving 7 bases between the germline ends. CDR3 nucleotides: TGTGCCAGCAGTATTTCAGACTATGGCTACACCTTC. This encodes CASSISDYGYTF.

Of note for this clonotype: A much larger clonotype is one base distant, so this may be a read error. V is TRBV2 and J is TRBJ2-5; D not resolved. This CDR3 has 15 residues. The ends were cut back, 2 bases at V and 4 bases at J, with 14 bases in the middle. CDR1 is SNHLY, CDR2 FYNNEI, per germline. CDR3 nucleotide sequence: TGTGCCAGCAGTGAAACCGTTACATTGGGAGAGACCCAGTACTTC. The encoded protein is CASSETVTLGETQYF.

This clonotype occurred a few times. V usage is TRBV12-3 or TRBV12-4 and J usage is TRBJ2-2; no clear D. The CDR3 extends over 14 amino acids. Trimming took off 6 bases at V and 2 bases at J, with 10 bases between the two ends. CDR3 DNA sequence: TGTGCCAGCAGCTTGGGCACCAACACCGGGGAGCTGTTTTTT. It is translated as CASSLGTNTGELFF.

This clonotype came up many times. V and J are TRBV20-1 and TRBJ1-1; D is unresolved. This CDR3 comprises 15 residues. The germline V gene encodes CDR1 DFQATT and CDR2 SNEGSKA (reference sequence). Trimming removed 1 base at V and 0 bases at J, with 12 bases between. The CDR3 reads CSARGRTGMNTEAFF. CDR3 in DNA: TGCAGTGCTAGAGGGAGGACGGGGATGAACACTGAAGCTTTCTTT.

This clonotype was detected a few times. The chain carries TRBV20-1 and TRBJ2-1; 7 bases align to TRBD1. Germline V lookup: CDR1 DFQATT, CDR2 SNEGSKA (reference sequence). Trimming took 0 bases from V and 4 from J; bases not matched to a gene: 3. The CDR3 contains 14 residues. The CDR3 is CSARESGGYNEQFF. Written as DNA, the CDR3 is TGCAGTGCTAGAGAATCAGGGGGTTACAATGAGCAGTTCTTC.

This clonotype appeared a few times. The rearrangement uses TRBV7-9 and TRBJ2-5; TRBD2 matches at 9 bases. The CDR3 spans 14 residues. From germline, CDR1 is SEHNR and CDR2 FQNEAQ (reference sequence). Trimming cost V 5 bases and J 5 bases; bases outside gene matches: 6. In nucleotides, the CDR3 is TGTGCCAGCAGCAAATCGACTAGCGGTGAGACCCAGTACTTC. Its protein is CASSKSTSGETQYF.

This clonotype was detected a few times. This chain connects TRBV6-1 to TRBJ2-7; TRBD2 agrees at 12 bases. This CDR3 is built from 14 residues. J lost 7 bases, V lost 6 bases, and 7 bases had no gene match. The germline CDR1 and CDR2 sequences are MNHNS and SASEGT. For the CDR3, the DNA is TGTGCCAGCAGACTAGCGGGGGGCCTTTGGGAGCAGTACGTC. Its protein product is CASRLAGGLWEQYV.

This clonotype occurred a few times. The genes are TRBV19 and TRBJ2-3, with a tentative D call TRBD1 (5 bases). This CDR3 has 13 residues. The germline CDR1 and CDR2 sequences are LNHDA and SQIVND (reference sequence). V was cut by 2 bases and J by 4 bases, with 7 bases left in between. The CDR3 loop reads CASSIQGSDTQYF. The CDR3 DNA sequence: TGTGCCAGTAGTATACAGGGTTCAGATACGCAGTATTTT.

The chain employs TRBV20-1 and TRBJ2-2; a weak D match, TRBD1 (6 bases). This CDR3 has 14 residues. Germline CDR1 reads DFQATT; CDR2 reads SNEGSKA (reference sequence). V shed 3 bases and J shed 0 bases, with 8 bases lying between them. The CDR3 DNA reads as TGCAGTGCTAGCTCAGGGGCGAACACCGGGGAGCTGTTTTTT. It is translated as CSASSGANTGELFF.

The sample holds many counts of this clonotype. The chain has TRBV4-1 and TRBJ1-2, with 12 bases identical to TRBD1. The CDR3 covers 17 residues. V shed 0 bases, J shed 7 bases, and the junction held 9 bases outside the gene matches. CDR1 is MGHRA, CDR2 YSYEKL, per germline. The CDR3 DNA reads TGCGCCAGCAGCCAAGATTGGGGGACAGGGGGCGCCGGTGGCTACACCTTC. Its translation: CASSQDWGTGGAGGYTF.

This clonotype was recorded a few times. This chain joins TRBV20-1 and TRBJ2-2; 7 bases fit TRBD1. V shed 5 bases and J 6 bases; nucleotides not matched to a gene: 9. The germline V gene encodes CDR1 DFQATT and CDR2 SNEGSKA (reference sequence). This CDR3 is built from 14 residues. For the CDR3, the DNA is TGCAGTGCTCTCACCAATACAGGGGCCGGGGAGCTGTTTTTT. It specifies CSALTNTGAGELFF.

This clonotype was counted between two and nine times. J is TRBJ2-7 and V is TRBV7-2; D gene uncertain. Trimming took 3 bases from V and 7 from J, leaving 13 bases between them. CDR1 is SGHTA, CDR2 FQGNSA, per germline. CDR3 length: 13 residues. CDR3 in amino acids: CASSFGPSKEQYV. The DNA for the CDR3 is TGTGCCAGCAGCTTCGGACCCAGTAAAGAGCAGTACGTC.

The gene calls are TRBV9 and TRBJ1-2; 9 positions agree with TRBD1. V lost 4 bases and J lost 3; bases outside the gene matches: 7. The CDR3 has 15 amino acids. Germline V gives CDR1 SGDLS, CDR2 YYNGEE. CDR3 nucleotide sequence: TGTGCCAGCAGCCCCTACAGGGGGCTCGACTATGGCTACACCTTC. This gives the protein CASSPYRGLDYGYTF.

Only a few counts were recorded for this clonotype. This chain uses TRBV5-1 with TRBJ2-3; possibly TRBD1 or TRBD2 for D (5 bases each). V lost 2 bases to trimming and J lost 0 bases, with 22 bases between them. Germline CDR1 reads SGHRS; CDR2 reads YFSETQ. The CDR3 runs 19 residues. CDR3 sequence (DNA): TGCGCCAGCAGCTTCGTGGGGACGCCAATGGAGTCGAGCACAGATACGCAGTATTTT. It codes for CASSFVGTPMESSTDTQYF.

This clonotype appeared many times. V gene TRBV3-1 combines with J gene TRBJ2-7; 10 positions agree with TRBD2. The germline gives CDR1 LGHDT, CDR2 YNNKEL (reference sequence). This CDR3 has 15 residues. The J segment lost 6 bases and the V segment lost 0 bases, leaving 5 bases of the junction unmatched. CDR3 sequence reads: CASSQDASGSGEQYF. The DNA for the CDR3 is TGTGCCAGCAGCCAAGACGCTAGCGGGAGTGGCGAGCAGTACTTC.

This chain connects TRBV19 to TRBJ1-5; no firm D call. V lost 6 bases and J lost 2, with 17 bases in between. Germline CDR1 LNHDA, CDR2 SQIVND (reference sequence). The CDR3 is 16 residues long. The CDR3 spells CASRRTVDRGNQPQHF. The CDR3 region has the DNA TGTGCCAGTAGACGCACCGTGGATAGGGGCAATCAGCCCCAGCATTTT. Filled out from reference TRBV19 and TRBJ1-5, the complete variable domain reads DGGITQSPKYLFRKEGQNVTLSCEQNLNHDAMYWYRQDPGQGLRLIYYSQIVNDFQKGDIAEGYSVSREKKESFPLTVTSAQKNPTAFYLCASRRTVDRGNQPQHFGDGTRLSIL.

This clonotype was observed at least ten times. The chain couples TRBV6-1 to TRBJ2-1; D remains ambiguous. Trimming removed 6 bases at V and 5 bases at J, with 11 bases between. The V gene's germline CDR1 is MNHNS and CDR2 SASEGT. There are 13 residues in the CDR3. CDR3 protein: CASRGIGNNEQFF. The CDR3 coding sequence is TGTGCCAGCAGGGGGATAGGAAACAATGAGCAGTTCTTC.

In this sample, this clonotype turned up many times. V is TRBV9 and J is TRBJ1-6; no clear D. V was pared by 3 bases and J by 4 bases, with 8 bases between. Germline CDR1 SGDLS, CDR2 YYNGEE. The CDR3 has 14 residues. The CDR3 DNA sequence: TGTGCCAGCAGCGGAGACGGTTATAATTCACCCCTCCACTTT. Encoded protein: CASSGDGYNSPLHF. Full variable domain (missing parts from reference TRBV9 and TRBJ1-6): DSGVTQTPKHLITATGQRVTLRCSPRSGDLSVYWYQQSLDQGLQFLIQYYNGEERAKGNILERFSAQQFPDLHSELNLSSLELGDSALYFCASSGDGYNSPLHFGNGTRLTVT.

This clonotype turned up a few times. V gene TRBV12-3 or TRBV12-4 combines with J gene TRBJ1-1; D ambiguous. Trimming took 5 bases from V and 7 from J, leaving 17 bases between them. The CDR3 sequence is 14 residues long. The CDR3 region is CASSTPETPDEAFF. CDR3 coding DNA: TGTGCCAGCAGTACTCCGGAGACCCCGGATGAAGCTTTCTTT.

A few counts support this clonotype. The chain links TRBV18 to TRBJ1-2; D unclear. The CDR3 loop spans 13 amino acids. Germline-derived CDR1 and CDR2 are KGHSH and LQKENI. V lost 8 bases, J lost 3 bases, and 13 bases lay in between. In DNA, the CDR3 is TGTGCCAGCAGCCAGAACACAGACTATGGCTACACCTTC. Translated, it gives CASSQNTDYGYTF.

This clonotype was detected many times. The chain recombines TRBV7-6 with TRBJ1-1, with D hard to call. This CDR3 is built from 15 residues. V lost 1 base and J 0 bases, leaving 9 bases between the germline ends. Germline values: CDR1 SGHVS, CDR2 FNYEAQ. The CDR3 is CASSLGVDLNTEAFF. For the CDR3, the DNA is TGTGCCAGCAGCTTAGGGGTGGACCTGAACACTGAAGCTTTCTTT.

This clonotype was seen more than once but under ten times. The rearrangement uses TRBV12-3 or TRBV12-4 and TRBJ2-3; D call uncertain. Deletions cut 8 bases from V and 3 bases from J, with 9 bases between. This CDR3 comprises 12 residues. CDR3: CASGRRTDTQYF. CDR3 DNA sequence: TGTGCCAGCGGGCGGCGTACAGATACGCAGTATTTT.